These 21 T cell receptor beta chains were all obtained from the same sample, sequenced in a study of Ad26.COV2.S vaccination and SARS-CoV-2 variants. Noted treatment: 15 to 20 received Ad26.COV2.S at low or high dose, single or two shots; 5 received placebo; per-sample allocation not given. Specimen acquisition occurred on day 63 following the initial vaccine or placebo injection. TCRdb's copy holds only in-frame clones and misses some; the assay was immunoSEQ multiplex PCR. The table includes 300,000 to 400,000 clones, about 88% detected once. The starting material was peripheral blood, obtained in a trial of Ad26.COV2.S vaccine versus placebo. All receptors come from a person aged 18-65 years who received the Ad26.COV2.S COVID-19 vaccine or a placebo.

The V and J genes are TRBV19 and TRBJ2-3; 9 nucleotides line up with TRBD2. CDR3 length: 15 residues. Losses at the gene ends were 4 bases for V and 5 bases for J; bases not matched to a gene: 7. Per germline, CDR1 LNHDA and CDR2 SQIVND (reference sequence). The CDR3 coding sequence is TGTGCCAGTAGTAACCTAGCGGGAAGGGGAGATACGCAGTATTTT. Amino acids: CASSNLAGRGDTQYF.

As to this clone: A much larger clone is a single base away; this may be a read error. Other nucleotide sequences from this sample produce the same CDR3. V is TRBV19 and J is TRBJ2-2; 8 bases are a match to TRBD1. Per germline, CDR1 LNHDA and CDR2 SQIVND (reference sequence). The length of the CDR3 is 17 residues. The CDR3 DNA reads as TGTGCCAGTAGCCCCTTCGACCCGACAGGGGACACCGGGGAGCTATTTTTT. Translating it yields CASSPFDPTGDTGELFF.

The chain links TRBV28 to TRBJ1-2; 7 bases match TRBD1. After removal of 3 bases from V and 7 bases from J, the junction contained 11 bases not matched to a gene. The CDR3 consists of 15 residues. Per the germline V gene, CDR1 is MDHEN and CDR2 is SYDVKM. CDR3 in DNA: TGTGCCAGCAGTTTTGGGTTCAGGGGGGCGGGTGGCTACACCTTC. Translation gives CASSFGFRGAGGYTF.

The chain couples TRBV7-2 to TRBJ2-3; 8 bases agree with TRBD2. V lost 5 bases and J lost 2; bases outside the gene matches: 6. This CDR3 is 15 amino acids long. Germline V gene data show CDR1 as SGHTA and CDR2 as FQGNSA. Here the CDR3 DNA reads TGTGCCAGCAGCGATCGGGGGGGCGACACAGATACGCAGTATTTT. It specifies CASSDRGGDTDTQYF.

The J gene is TRBJ2-7, the V gene TRBV2; tentatively, D is TRBD2 (6 bases). This CDR3 contains 14 residues. V was cut by 1 base and J by 4 bases, with 11 bases left in between. Per germline, CDR1 SNHLY and CDR2 FYNNEI. CDR3 protein: CASSEGLGPYEQYF. The CDR3 DNA reads as TGTGCCAGCAGTGAAGGACTAGGTCCTTACGAGCAGTACTTC.

In its sample, this clone was seen a few times. The chain has TRBV27 and TRBJ1-2, with 7 nucleotides matching TRBD1. Trimming removed 2 bases from V and 5 bases from J; junction bases left unmatched: 5. This CDR3 is built from 14 residues. Germline V CDR1 and CDR2: MNHEY, SMNVEV (reference sequence). CDR3 protein: CASSLGAGGYGYTF. In DNA form, the CDR3 reads TGTGCCAGCAGTTTAGGAGCAGGGGGATATGGCTACACCTTC.

This chain joins TRBV7-2 and TRBJ1-3; maybe TRBD1 (6 bases). Trimming removed 1 base from V and 3 bases from J, with 13 bases in between. The length of the CDR3 is 16 residues. Germline V gives CDR1 SGHTA, CDR2 FQGNSA. CDR3 DNA: TGTGCCAGCAGCTTAGGTTCTTTGGACAGTGGAAACACCATATATTTT. It translates to CASSLGSLDSGNTIYF.

This clone was found once. The junction departs from germline at one end; a sequencing error may be responsible. J is TRBJ2-4 and V is TRBV30; D remains unclear. The CDR3 is 13 amino acids. CDR1 GTSNPN and CDR2 SVGIG come from the germline V gene (reference sequence). The CDR3 reads CAWGVDTKNIQYF. The CDR3 DNA follows: TGTGCCTGGGGTGTTGATACCAAAAACATTCAGTACTTC.

The DNA of the CDR3 is TGTGCCAGCAGAACGGGGGGGACAGGGTTCTCTAACCAGCCCCAGCATTTT. Its protein is CASRTGGTGFSNQPQHF. The chain employs TRBV2 and TRBJ1-5; 9 bases agree with TRBD1. Germline V CDR1 and CDR2: SNHLY, FYNNEI. V shed 6 bases and J 7 bases; nucleotides not matched to a gene: 16. The CDR3 loop spans 17 amino acids.

V and J are TRBV7-3 and TRBJ2-2; 8 bases line up with TRBD1. This CDR3 has 15 amino acids. The germline CDR1 and CDR2 sequences are SGHTA and FQGTGA. With V trimmed by 2 bases and J by 6 bases, 5 bases remained unmatched. CDR3 residues: CASSLRGQGSGELFF. CDR3 coding DNA: TGTGCCAGCAGCTTACGAGGACAGGGCTCCGGGGAGCTGTTTTTT.

The chain uses TRBV28 and TRBJ1-5, with a possible D match to TRBD1 (6 bases). Germline V gene data show CDR1 as MDHEN and CDR2 as SYDVKM. The CDR3 is 14 amino acids. V dropped 9 bases and J dropped 4 bases, with 16 bases sitting between them. In DNA, the CDR3 is TGTGCCAGTGGATACAGGGTCGGGAATCAGCCCCAGCATTTT. Amino acid sequence: CASGYRVGNQPQHF.

V is TRBV21-1 and J is TRBJ1-6; the table's D call of TRBD1 was not tested on the DNA. TRBV21-1 is an annotated pseudogene. This CDR3 is 15 amino acids long. CDR3 in DNA: TGTGCCAGCAGCCCGGACAGGAACTATAATTCACCCCTCCACTTT. Its translation is CASSPDRNYNSPLHF.

The genes are TRBV19 and TRBJ2-3; D may be TRBD1 or TRBD2 (5 bases each). Germline loops: CDR1 LNHDA, CDR2 SQIVND (reference sequence). V shed 6 bases and J shed 1 base, with 17 bases lying between them. The length of the CDR3 is 16 residues. The CDR3 reads CASRWDAEGGTDTQYF. CDR3 sequence (DNA): TGTGCCAGTAGGTGGGACGCAGAAGGAGGCACAGATACGCAGTATTTT.

The V call is TRBV7-2, the J call TRBJ2-7; tentative D call: TRBD2 (6 bases). Trimming took 6 bases from V and 0 from J, leaving 9 bases between them. Germline CDR1 is SGHTA and CDR2 is FQGNSA. There are 13 residues in the CDR3. For the CDR3, the DNA is TGTGCCAGCAGGTCGACTAGCTCCTACGAGCAGTACTTC. Translating gives CASRSTSSYEQYF.

The genes are TRBV9 and TRBJ2-3; no reliable D call. CDR1 SGDLS and CDR2 YYNGEE come from the germline V gene. Trimming cost V 3 bases and J 1 base, with 12 bases left between them. The CDR3 loop spans 15 amino acids. CDR3 residues: CASSADWSGTDTQYF. In nucleotides, the CDR3 is TGTGCCAGCAGCGCCGACTGGTCCGGCACAGATACGCAGTATTTT.

V usage is TRBV6-5 and J usage is TRBJ2-3; 12 nucleotides align to TRBD2. Trimming took 5 bases from V and 14 from J; bases not matched to a gene: 5. CDR3 length: 12 residues. Germline V gene sequence: CDR1 MNHEY, CDR2 SVGAGI. The DNA for the CDR3 is TGTGCCAGCAGTCGAACTAGCGGGGGGATGTATTTT. Amino acid sequence: CASSRTSGGMYF.

The chain links TRBV7-2 to TRBJ1-4, with no clear D. Trimming shortened V by 1 base and J by 13 bases, and 13 bases separated the two germline ends. Germline loops: CDR1 SGHTA, CDR2 FQGNSA. This CDR3 contains 13 residues. CDR3 coding DNA: TGTGCCAGCAGCTTAGTACATCAGGAGGCACTGTTTTTT. Its translation: CASSLVHQEALFF. The whole variable domain, remainder taken from reference TRBV7-2 and TRBJ1-4, is GAGVSQSPSNKVTEKGKDVELRCDPISGHTALYWYRQSLGQGLEFLIYFQGNSAPDKSGLPSDRFSAERTGGSVSTLTIQRTQQEDSAVYLCASSLVHQEALFFGSGTQLSVL.

The rearrangement links TRBV20-1 to TRBJ2-7; tentative D call: TRBD2 (6 bases). The CDR3 is 14 residues long. Trimming shortened V by 3 bases and J by 7 bases, and 19 bases separated the two germline ends. CDR1 is DFQATT, CDR2 SNEGSKA, per germline (reference sequence). The CDR3 sequence is CSASIAGHRMEQYF. CDR3 coding DNA: TGCAGTGCTAGTATCGCGGGGCACAGGATGGAGCAGTACTTC.

The chain carries TRBV3-1 (or the pseudogene TRBV3-2) and TRBJ2-5, with 7 bases aligning to TRBD2. The CDR3 is 15 residues long. Per the germline V gene, CDR1 is LGHDT and CDR2 is YNNKEL (reference sequence). Germline trimming cut 1 base from V and 5 bases from J; bases unmatched to any gene: 7. CDR3 sequence: CASSQASGPWETQYF. The CDR3 DNA sequence: TGTGCCAGCAGCCAAGCTAGCGGTCCCTGGGAGACCCAGTACTTC.

The chain joins TRBV6-2 or TRBV6-3 to TRBJ2-7; D may match TRBD1 or TRBD2 (5 bases each). CDR3 length equals 15 residues. V dropped 2 bases and J dropped 0 bases, with 11 bases sitting between them. In germline, CDR1 is MNHEY, CDR2 SVGEGT. The chain's CDR3 is CASSYEGPSSYEQYF. The CDR3 nucleotides read TGTGCCAGCAGTTACGAGGGGCCCAGCTCCTACGAGCAGTACTTC.

The chain carries TRBV11-2 and TRBJ2-3, with 7 bases fitting TRBD2. V dropped 4 bases and J dropped 8; count of bases not matched to a gene: 3. Germline V gene lookup returns CDR1 SGHAT and CDR2 FQNNGV. The CDR3 spans 12 residues. In DNA form, the CDR3 reads TGTGCCAGCAGCTCCCCGGGGGGTACGCAGTATTTT. This gives the protein CASSSPGGTQYF.